The 29 T cell receptor beta chains reported below all come from one sample, sequenced in a study of shared clonotypes between healthy human individuals. Sequencing was performed with immunoSEQ multiplex PCR; in TCRdb, only in-frame clones are kept and a portion is missing. The table records about 1 million clones, under 80% of them present only once. The source material was memory CD4+ T cells sorted from blood. Subset: CD45RA-negative fraction. The receptors come from a man in his late teens or twenties in good health.

The rearrangement links TRBV5-6 to TRBJ2-5, with 12 bases aligning to TRBD2. The ends lost 0 bases at V and 2 bases at J; junction bases unmatched: 2. CDR3 length: 16 residues. The germline CDR1 and CDR2 sequences are SGHDT and YYEEEE. CDR3 nucleotide sequence: TGTGCCAGCAGCTTGGGACTAGCGGGAGTACAAGAGACCCAGTACTTC. It encodes CASSLGLAGVQETQYF. The full variable domain, rest sourced from reference TRBV5-6 and TRBJ2-5, is DAGVTQSPTHLIKTRGQQVTLRCSPKSGHDTVSWYQQALGQGPQFIFQYYEEEERQRGNFPDRFSGHQFPNYSSELNVNALLLGDSALYLCASSLGLAGVQETQYFGPGTRLLVL.

This clone was detected once. The rearrangement links TRBV7-9 to TRBJ2-5, with a weak D call TRBD2 (6 bases). Germline lookup yields CDR1 SEHNR and CDR2 FQNEAQ (reference sequence). Trimming cost V 10 bases and J 4 bases, with 19 bases left between them. The CDR3 is made up of 14 amino acids. The CDR3 bases are TGTGCCATAACCCAGGGAAGGGGAGGAGAGACCCAGTACTTC. As protein: CAITQGRGGETQYF.

For this clone: The same CDR3 also results from other DNA sequences found in this sample. The V and J genes are TRBV4-3 and TRBJ1-5, with 7 nucleotides matching TRBD1. The ends lost 4 bases at V and 4 bases at J; junction bases unmatched: 1. Germline assignment: CDR1 LGHNA and CDR2 YSLEER. The length of the CDR3 is 13 residues. The CDR3 bases are TGCGCCAGCAGCCCAGGGGGAAATCAGCCCCAGCATTTT. This translates into CASSPGGNQPQHF.

V is TRBV29-1 and J is TRBJ1-2; D is possibly TRBD1 (6 bases). V lost 5 bases and J lost 8, with 21 bases in between. Germline CDR1 is SQVTM and CDR2 is ANQGSEA. The CDR3 is 14 amino acids. Here the CDR3 reads CSVQPIQGMQGYTF. The CDR3 DNA follows: TGCAGCGTTCAACCAATTCAGGGGATGCAGGGCTACACCTTC.

This chain links TRBV2 with TRBJ1-1, with TRBD1 matching over 8 bases. The CDR3 length is 14 residues. Germline CDR1 reads SNHLY; CDR2 reads FYNNEI. Trimming took 7 bases from V and 5 from J; bases not matched to a gene: 9. The CDR3 reads CASTRGQGRTEAFF. CDR3 sequence (DNA): TGTGCCAGCACCAGAGGACAGGGCCGGACTGAAGCTTTCTTT. Full variable domain (missing parts from reference TRBV2 and TRBJ1-1): EPEVTQTPSHQVTQMGQEVILRCVPISNHLYFYWYRQILGQKVEFLVSFYNNEISEKSEIFDDQFSVERPDGSNFTLKIRSTKLEDSAMYFCASTRGQGRTEAFFGQGTRLTVV.

This clone has only one observation. V is TRBV29-1 and J is TRBJ2-5; D is unresolved. The CDR3 loop spans 14 amino acids. The ends were cut back, 5 bases at V and 1 base at J, with 14 bases in the middle. CDR1 and CDR2 from the germline V gene are SQVTM and ANQGSEA. Here the CDR3 reads CSVPGKLLQETQYF. As DNA, the CDR3 is TGCAGCGTTCCCGGCAAATTGCTCCAAGAGACCCAGTACTTC. Based on the CDR3 plus reference TRBV29-1 and TRBJ2-5, the full variable domain is SAVISQKPSRDICQRGTSLTIQCQVDSQVTMMFWYRQQPGQSLTLIATANQGSEATYESGFVIDKFPISRPNLTFSTLTVSNMSPEDSSIYLCSVPGKLLQETQYFGPGTRLLVL.

This chain connects TRBV7-2 to TRBJ2-4; D remains unclear. This CDR3 region has 17 residues. Deletions cut 4 bases from V and 4 bases from J, with 20 bases between. CDR1 is SGHTA, CDR2 FQGNSA, per germline. Written as DNA, the CDR3 is TGTGCCAGCAGCTCTAAAGGCCCGGGTGGCAGTAAAAACATTCAGTACTTC. It yields the protein CASSSKGPGGSKNIQYF.

The chain has TRBV6-1 and TRBJ2-5; a possible D gene is TRBD2 (6 bases). The CDR3 sequence is 16 residues long. The V and J ends lost 0 bases and 4 bases respectively, with 15 bases between them. The germline V gene encodes CDR1 MNHNS and CDR2 SASEGT. In nucleotides, the CDR3 is TGTGCCAGCAGTGAAGCGCAACGGTTCGGGGGAGAGACCCAGTACTTC. Encoded protein: CASSEAQRFGGETQYF.

This chain connects TRBV6-1 to TRBJ1-2, with D perhaps matching TRBD1 (6 bases). The CDR3 consists of 11 residues. CDR1 MNHNS and CDR2 SASEGT come from the germline V gene. The ends were cut back, 7 bases at V and 14 bases at J, with 17 bases in the middle. The CDR3, as DNA: TGTGCCAGCAATAAGGACAGAACTTGGACCTTC. As protein: CASNKDRTWTF.

V is TRBV6-4 and J is TRBJ1-6; maybe TRBD1 (6 bases). The CDR3 is 11 amino acids. The V gene's germline CDR1 is MRHNA and CDR2 SNTAGT. Trimming stripped 4 bases from V and 13 bases from J, with 8 bases between. CDR3 nucleotides: TGTGCCAGCAGTGGAGACAGGCCCCTCCACTTT. The encoded protein is CASSGDRPLHF.

V gene TRBV5-1 combines with J gene TRBJ2-2; D is perhaps TRBD1 (6 bases). The CDR3 is 15 residues long. V lost 3 bases, J lost 6 bases, and 15 bases lay in between. Per the germline V gene, CDR1 is SGHRS and CDR2 is YFSETQ. CDR3 in DNA: TGCGCCAGCAGCTACACAGGGACGGCGGCCGGGGAGCTGTTTTTT. It translates to CASSYTGTAAGELFF.

The gene calls are TRBV5-5 and TRBJ2-7; 9 bases align to TRBD2. Germline V gene data show CDR1 as SGHKS and CDR2 as YYEKEE (reference sequence). V trimming: 3 bases; J trimming: 4 bases; junction bases outside the gene matches: 8. This CDR3 contains 15 residues. CDR3: CASSSDASGKYEQYF. The CDR3 DNA sequence: TGTGCCAGCAGCTCCGATGCTAGCGGGAAGTACGAGCAGTACTTC.

In its sample, this clone was seen once. The chain carries TRBV7-2 and TRBJ1-4, with D possibly TRBD1 on 6 matching bases. The CDR3 is 14 amino acids. Per germline, CDR1 SGHTA and CDR2 FQGNSA. Deletions cut 1 base from V and 8 bases from J, with 11 bases between. The CDR3 loop is CASSLEGGREKLFF. Written as DNA, the CDR3 is TGTGCCAGCAGCTTAGAAGGGGGACGAGAAAAACTGTTTTTT.

The rearrangement joins TRBV4-3 to TRBJ1-2, with D perhaps matching TRBD1 (6 bases). Germline V lookup: CDR1 LGHNA, CDR2 YSLEER. V was cut by 3 bases and J by 4 bases, with 15 bases left in between. The CDR3 has 15 amino acids. The chain's CDR3 is CASSQLTGQRYGYTF. The CDR3 DNA sequence: TGCGCCAGCAGCCAGCTTACGGGACAACGCTATGGCTACACCTTC.

This clone has only a few counts. The chain links TRBV27 to TRBJ1-1; weak D call: TRBD1 (5 bases). This CDR3 is built from 14 residues. The V gene lost 3 bases and the J gene lost 0 bases, with 8 bases spanning the gap. Germline V gives CDR1 MNHEY, CDR2 SMNVEV (reference sequence). The CDR3 region has the DNA TGTGCCAGCAGTTTGAGGGGCATGAACACTGAAGCTTTCTTT. It is translated as CASSLRGMNTEAFF.

This clone was counted between two and nine times. The J gene is TRBJ2-7, the V gene TRBV7-2, with D perhaps TRBD1 (6 bases). The V gene's germline CDR1 is SGHTA and CDR2 FQGNSA. V was cut by 6 bases and J by 2 bases, with 11 bases left in between. This CDR3 spans 13 amino acids. The chain's CDR3 is CASSRDMTYEQYF. The CDR3 DNA reads TGTGCCAGCAGTCGGGACATGACCTACGAGCAGTACTTC.

In its sample, this clone was seen a few times. The chain combines TRBV9 with TRBJ2-5; TRBD2 aligns across 7 bases. V was clipped by 4 bases and J by 0 bases; unmatched bases: 3. This CDR3 has 14 amino acids. Germline assignment: CDR1 SGDLS and CDR2 YYNGEE. The chain's CDR3 is CASSFRGDQETQYF. The CDR3 DNA reads TGTGCCAGCAGCTTCCGGGGGGACCAAGAGACCCAGTACTTC.

This clone was seen only a few times. The V gene is TRBV7-8, the J gene TRBJ2-1; D possibly corresponds to TRBD1 (5 bases). The V gene lost 1 base and the J gene lost 3 bases, with 10 bases spanning the gap. The CDR3 sequence is 15 residues long. Germline loops: CDR1 SGHVS, CDR2 FQNEAQ. CDR3 coding DNA: TGTGCCAGCAGCTTAGGCGAGACAGTCTACAATGAGCAGTTCTTC. It yields the protein CASSLGETVYNEQFF.

This clone was counted ten times or more. Other DNA sequences in the sample encode the same CDR3. DNA of the CDR3: TGTGCCAGCAGCTTATGGGGGGGAGCCAAAAACATTCAGTACTTC. Protein sequence: CASSLWGGAKNIQYF. The chain links TRBV7-2 to TRBJ2-4; 7 bases are shared with TRBD2. CDR1 SGHTA and CDR2 FQGNSA come from the germline V gene. This CDR3 comprises 15 residues. V was clipped by 2 bases and J by 0 bases; unmatched bases: 1.

This clone was seen a single time. CDR3 DNA: TGTGCCAGTACCAAGCCGGGGGTGGAGAAAAACATTCAGTACTTC. It translates to CASTKPGVEKNIQYF. The chain links TRBV19 to TRBJ2-4; possible D gene TRBD2, 6 bases. In germline, CDR1 is LNHDA, CDR2 SQIVND (reference sequence). V lost 7 bases and J lost 4, with 17 bases in between. CDR3 length: 15 residues.

This clone has a count of ten or more. The CDR3 nucleotides read TGTGCCACCAGCAGACTTTCTTATACAGGGGAAGGTGGCTACACCTTC. It encodes CATSRLSYTGEGGYTF. The genes are TRBV15 and TRBJ1-2; 7 nucleotides agree with TRBD1. Losses at the gene ends were 2 bases for V and 7 bases for J; bases not matched to a gene: 13. CDR1 and CDR2 from the germline V gene are LNHNV and YYDKDF (reference sequence). The CDR3 is made up of 16 amino acids.

The chain combines TRBV23-1 with TRBJ1-1; the D gene is possibly TRBD1 (5 bases). TRBV23-1 belongs to the ORF category, with a function that is uncertain. Trimming pared 6 bases from V and 1 base from J, leaving 15 bases between. The CDR3 consists of 15 residues. The CDR3 loop reads CASRPAGSRNTEAFF. The DNA for the CDR3 is TGCGCCAGCAGGCCCGCAGGGAGTCGGAACACTGAAGCTTTCTTT.

Written as DNA, the CDR3 is TGTGCCAGCAGTCCCTACGGGGGAATGAACACTGAAGCTTTCTTT. This encodes CASSPYGGMNTEAFF. The chain combines TRBV28 with TRBJ1-1; tentatively, D is TRBD1 (5 bases). CDR1 MDHEN and CDR2 SYDVKM come from the germline V gene. Trimming removed 5 bases from V and 0 bases from J, with 13 bases in between. The CDR3 loop spans 15 amino acids. Looking up the rest from reference TRBV28 and TRBJ1-1 gives the full variable domain: DVKVTQSSRYLVKRTGEKVFLECVQDMDHENMFWYRQDPGLGLRLIYFSYDVKMKEKGDIPEGYSVSREKKERFSLILESASTNQTSMYLCASSPYGGMNTEAFFGQGTRLTVV.

The V gene is TRBV15, the J gene TRBJ1-1; 9 positions agree with TRBD1. V dropped 6 bases and J dropped 7; count of bases not matched to a gene: 9. The germline V gene has CDR1 LNHNV and CDR2 YYDKDF (reference sequence). The CDR3 length is 14 residues. CDR3 in DNA: TGTGCCACCAGGCCGGACAGGGGCGCTGTTGAAGCTTTCTTT. This encodes CATRPDRGAVEAFF.

The count of this clone is one. This chain links TRBV19 with TRBJ1-6; TRBD1 might be the D (5 bases). Trimming took off 6 bases at V and 12 bases at J, with 15 bases between the two ends. The CDR3 consists of 13 residues. Germline CDR1 is LNHDA and CDR2 is SQIVND (reference sequence). CDR3 bases: TGTGCCAGTAGCAACCAGGGAGCCAAACCCCTCCACTTT. Residues: CASSNQGAKPLHF.

This CDR3 is CASSRSGGQLWEQYF. CDR3 bases: TGTGCCAGCAGCCGGTCGGGGGGACAGCTTTGGGAGCAGTACTTC. The chain joins TRBV14 to TRBJ2-7; either TRBD1 or TRBD2 may fit D (7 bases each). This CDR3 has 15 residues. V lost 4 bases, J lost 7 bases, and 20 bases lay in between. Germline V gene data show CDR1 as SGHDN and CDR2 as FVKESK.

This clone has more than one count but fewer than ten. The chain links TRBV27 to TRBJ1-6; D remains ambiguous. V was trimmed by 1 base and J by 9 bases, leaving 16 bases between them. Germline lookup yields CDR1 MNHEY and CDR2 SMNVEV (reference sequence). The CDR3 is 16 residues long. The CDR3 nucleotides read TGTGCCAGCAGTTTATTTGCAGGAGGGTTAAGTTCACCCCTCCACTTT. This codes for CASSLFAGGLSSPLHF.

The V gene is TRBV11-2, the J gene TRBJ1-1; the D gene is possibly TRBD1 (5 bases). V lost 6 bases and J 9 bases, leaving 26 bases between the germline ends. The CDR3 is 16 residues long. Germline assignment: CDR1 SGHAT and CDR2 FQNNGV. The CDR3 spells CASSLTPYTDGAQAFF. The CDR3 DNA reads TGTGCCAGCAGTTTAACCCCTTATACGGACGGGGCCCAAGCTTTCTTT.

This chain joins TRBV11-2 and TRBJ2-2, with 12 bases lining up with TRBD2. With 5 bases clipped from V and 5 bases from J, the junction kept 9 bases outside the gene matches. CDR1 is SGHAT, CDR2 FQNNGV, per germline. CDR3 size: 17 residues. This chain's CDR3 is CASSPSRLAGVTGELFF. The DNA of the CDR3 is TGTGCCAGCAGCCCCTCCCGACTAGCGGGAGTGACCGGGGAGCTGTTTTTT.